This T cell receptor beta chain originates from a study of T cells of healthy individuals. This clonotype was seen at least ten times. V lost 0 bases, J lost 4 bases, and 6 bases lay in between. CDR1 and CDR2 from the germline V gene are SGHVS and FNYEAQ. The CDR3 totals 14 residues. One entry per CDR3 protein, called by TCRdb with MiXCR from the 5' RACE reads. This table has approximately 89,000 distinct CDR3 sequences, roughly 5% appearing once. This chain joins TRBV7-6 and TRBJ2-2, with D uncertain. The TCR comes from a female donor in good health. The CDR3 reads CASSLALFTGELFF. The CDR3 DNA reads as TGTGCCAGCAGCTTAGCCCTGTTCACCGGGGAGCTGTTTTTT.